This entry is about one T cell receptor (beta chain). Antigen specificity is unknown. The germline gene is not matched at one end of the junction; a read error may be the cause. Unsorted bulk tissue (about 20-30 mg) underwent RNA and DNA co-extraction. The sample comes from a study of tumor-infiltrating lymphocytes in primary liver carcinoma. With around 520 ng total RNA as template and a constant-region primer, TCR beta cDNA was made. The TCR beta library was amplified through three nested multiplex PCR rounds in a modified ARM-PCR procedure. Each of the first two PCR rounds ran approximately 11 cycles with TRBV1-TRBV30 forward and C-beta reverse primers. From the multiplex PCR reads, TCRdb called clonotypes with MiXCR, one entry per CDR3 protein. The top ten hold roughly an eighth of the sample, which has roughly 80,000 distinct CDR3 sequences, about two thirds seen once. This CDR3 is 15 amino acids long. The germline CDR1 and CDR2 sequences are LGHNA and YNFKEQ.

General observations from the study: The study found tumor-adjacent and tumor-blood pairs overlapped less than tumor region pairs.

Sequenced input: liver tumor tissue from sampling region 4. Subset of the sample: tumor region T4, right-lateral pole. J is TRBJ2-7 and V is TRBV4-2; D is perhaps TRBD1 (8 bases). The source is a woman aged 55 to 70 with primary liver carcinoma and hepatitis B virus infection. The chain's CDR3 is CASSQDPTGDYEQSF. In DNA form, the CDR3 reads TGTGCCAGCAGCCAAGATCCGACAGGGGACTACGAGCAGTCCTTC.